What follows are 14 T cell receptor beta chains derived from one specimen sequenced in a study of control samples from healthy donors and cancer patients. Libraries were prepared by immunoSEQ multiplex PCR; TCRdb keeps only in-frame clonotypes and omits some of them. The sample shows about 55,000 clones, roughly 90% of them seen only once. Material for sequencing was blood. These receptors were collected from a man over 45 in good health.

Only a few counts were recorded for this clone. The J gene is TRBJ2-3, the V gene TRBV5-1; 9 bases are shared with TRBD2. Germline trimming cut 0 bases from V and 2 bases from J; bases unmatched to any gene: 13. Per the germline V gene, CDR1 is SGHRS and CDR2 is YFSETQ. CDR3 size: 19 residues. The CDR3 reads CASSLGFVTSGTSTDTQYF. CDR3 coding DNA: TGCGCCAGCAGCTTGGGTTTTGTGACTAGCGGAACTTCCACAGATACGCAGTATTTT.

Turning to this clone: One junction end does not reproduce the germline sequence, and a read error may be involved. The gene calls are TRBV7-7 and TRBJ2-5; weak D call: TRBD2 (5 bases). There are 13 residues in the CDR3. Per germline, CDR1 SSHAT and CDR2 FNYEAQ (reference sequence). CDR3 nucleotides: TGTGCTAGCAGCTTATCCAGGAGGGAGACCCAGTACTTC. It yields the protein CASSLSRRETQYF.

Of note for this clone: One end of the junction is discordant with germline, which a read error may explain. The chain has TRBV3-1 (or the pseudogene TRBV3-2) and TRBJ1-6, with a tentative D call TRBD1 (5 bases). The CDR3 spans 13 residues. In germline, CDR1 is LGHDT, CDR2 YNNKEL (reference sequence). CDR3 nucleotide sequence: TGTGCCAGCAGTCAAGGGGAGGGATCACCCCTCCACTTT. Protein sequence: CASSQGEGSPLHF.

J is TRBJ2-7 and V is TRBV28, with D perhaps matching TRBD2 (7 bases). The CDR3 consists of 16 residues. Per germline, CDR1 MDHEN and CDR2 SYDVKM. V dropped 6 bases and J dropped 4 bases, with 22 bases sitting between them. The CDR3, as DNA: TGTGCCAGCAGCCTAATAGGGGGGCGCGGGGGATACGAGCAGTACTTC. Its protein product is CASSLIGGRGGYEQYF.

The rearrangement joins TRBV2 to TRBJ1-3; D is unresolved. The V and J ends lost 5 bases and 5 bases respectively, with 16 bases between them. This CDR3 contains 15 residues. Germline values: CDR1 SNHLY, CDR2 FYNNEI. CDR3 sequence: CASSTDIARRNTIYF. The CDR3 DNA reads as TGTGCCAGCAGTACAGACATTGCCCGGAGAAACACCATATATTTT.

The chain has TRBV29-1 and TRBJ1-2; D is undetermined. Germline CDR1 is SQVTM and CDR2 is ANQGSEA. CDR3 length equals 12 residues. V shed 4 bases and J shed 6 bases, with 12 bases lying between them. This chain's CDR3 is CSVGPEPDGYTF. The CDR3 DNA follows: TGCAGCGTTGGCCCTGAGCCGGATGGCTACACCTTC.

This clone was detected only once. J is TRBJ2-3 and V is TRBV11-3; D is perhaps TRBD2 (6 bases). Trimming cost V 2 bases and J 1 base, with 13 bases left between them. Per the germline V gene, CDR1 is SGHNT and CDR2 is YENEEA. This CDR3 contains 16 residues. The CDR3 spells CASSLFGGLGTDTQYF. DNA for the CDR3: TGTGCCAGCAGCTTATTCGGGGGATTAGGCACAGATACGCAGTATTTT.

The chain recombines TRBV7-6 with TRBJ1-2; D is unresolved. Per germline, CDR1 SGHVS and CDR2 FNYEAQ. CDR3 length: 14 amino acids. V lost 5 bases and J 7 bases, leaving 17 bases between the germline ends. This chain's CDR3 is CASSPPVGSGGYTF. DNA of the CDR3: TGTGCCAGCAGCCCCCCTGTAGGATCGGGTGGCTACACCTTC.

Regarding this clone: The junction and the germline gene differ at one end; a read error may be behind it. V is TRBV7-2 and J is TRBJ2-7; D unclear. CDR1 SGHTA and CDR2 FQGNSA come from the germline V gene. This CDR3 contains 13 residues. The CDR3 reads CASSASGPAINFF. CDR3 bases: TGTGCCAGCAGCGCCTCTGGGCCCGCCATTAACTTCTTC. Full variable domain (rest looked up from reference TRBV7-2 and TRBJ2-7): GAGVSQSPSNKVTEKGKDVELRCDPISGHTALYWYRQSLGQGLEFLIYFQGNSAPDKSGLPSDRFSAERTGGSVSTLTIQRTQQEDSAVYLCASSASGPAINFFGPGTRLTVT.

The J gene is TRBJ2-1, the V gene TRBV9, with TRBD2 matching 9 bases. CDR1 and CDR2 (germline): SGDLS, YYNGEE. The V gene end was trimmed by 4 bases and the J gene end by 7 bases; junction bases not matched to a gene: 9. This CDR3 comprises 15 residues. Written as DNA, the CDR3 is TGTGCCAGCAGCTCATACAGCGGGAGGCTAAATGAGCAGTTCTTC. Translated, it gives CASSSYSGRLNEQFF.

V is TRBV4-3 and J is TRBJ2-2, with D possibly called TRBD1 or TRBD2 (6 bases each). The V and J ends lost 1 base and 5 bases respectively, with 14 bases between them. The length of the CDR3 is 16 residues. The germline V gene has CDR1 LGHNA and CDR2 YSLEER. The CDR3 bases are TGCGCCAGCAGCCAAGTGGGGGGCGGGATAACCGGGGAGCTGTTTTTT. Residues: CASSQVGGGITGELFF.

The CDR3 DNA is TGTGCCACAAGGGACAGGGCTGTTCCACCCCTCCACTTT. Translation: CATRDRAVPPLHF. The rearrangement links TRBV6-5 to TRBJ1-6; 9 bases fit TRBD1. Germline CDR1 reads MNHEY; CDR2 reads SVGAGI. The CDR3 runs 13 residues. Trimming took 10 bases from V and 11 from J; bases not matched to a gene: 9.

The rearrangement joins TRBV7-6 to TRBJ1-4; D not certain. Germline V gene data show CDR1 as SGHVS and CDR2 as FNYEAQ. The CDR3 runs to 14 residues. The V and J ends lost 3 bases and 7 bases respectively, with 12 bases between them. The CDR3 here is CASSFHPEGEKLFF. For the CDR3, the DNA is TGTGCCAGCAGCTTTCACCCCGAGGGTGAAAAACTGTTTTTT.

V and J are TRBV29-1 and TRBJ1-1; D ambiguous. There are 14 residues in the CDR3. V lost 3 bases, J lost 6 bases, and 17 bases lay in between. CDR1 is SQVTM and CDR2 is ANQGSEA in the germline V gene. This chain's CDR3 is CSVDPSRGRAEAFF. In nucleotides, the CDR3 is TGCAGCGTTGACCCCAGCCGGGGAAGGGCTGAAGCTTTCTTT.